This TCR beta chain was sequenced for a study of beta chain features in type 1 diabetes. Study-level findings and limits: Among patients with Type 1 diabetes, TCRB CDR3s were moderately but significantly shorter in every one of the four CD4+ subsets.

Of the isolated RNA, all was reverse transcribed, and so the sequenced material was expressed TCRB transcripts. Profiled with immunoSEQ multiplex PCR; TCRdb holds only in-frame clones, not every one. The sample contains 810,000 or so clones, 15% to 20% of which appear only once. This clone was seen more than once but under ten times. The target antigen is unknown. CD45RO/CCR7/CD25/CD127/CD95/CD27 sorting isolated CD4+ naive, central memory, regulatory and stem cell-like memory cells. Germline assignment: CDR1 MNHEY and CDR2 SVGAGI. V was cut by 8 bases and J by 4 bases, with 14 bases left in between. The CDR3 consists of 14 residues.

The chain is built from TRBV6-5 and TRBJ2-2; a weak D match, TRBD2 (6 bases). The clonotype comes from a woman aged 18 to 35 in good health. The specimen was naive CD4+ T cells from blood. The DNA for the CDR3 is TGTGCCAGCCAGGACTATCGAGGCACCGGGGAGCTGTTTTTT. Translation: CASQDYRGTGELFF.